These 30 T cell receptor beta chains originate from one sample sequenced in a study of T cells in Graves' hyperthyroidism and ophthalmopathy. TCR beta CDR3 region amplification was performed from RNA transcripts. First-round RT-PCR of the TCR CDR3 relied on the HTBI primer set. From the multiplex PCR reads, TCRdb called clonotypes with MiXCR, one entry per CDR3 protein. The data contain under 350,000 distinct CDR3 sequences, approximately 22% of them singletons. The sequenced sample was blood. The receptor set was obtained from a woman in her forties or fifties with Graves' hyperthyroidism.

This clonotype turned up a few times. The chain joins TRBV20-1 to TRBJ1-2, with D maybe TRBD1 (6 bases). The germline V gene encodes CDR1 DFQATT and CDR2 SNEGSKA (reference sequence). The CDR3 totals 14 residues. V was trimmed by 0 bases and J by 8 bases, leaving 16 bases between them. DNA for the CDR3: TGCAGTGCTAGAGAGGTGGGGGGCGCGGAGGGCTACACCTTC. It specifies CSAREVGGAEGYTF.

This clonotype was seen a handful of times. This CDR3 is CASSQGLAGAYEQYF. The CDR3 bases are TGTGCCAGCAGCCAAGGGCTAGCGGGGGCCTACGAGCAGTACTTC. This chain connects TRBV3-1 to TRBJ2-7, with 10 nucleotides matching TRBD2. This CDR3 region has 15 residues. The junction had 2 bases not matched to a gene; V was cut back by 1 base and J by 2 bases. Germline V lookup: CDR1 LGHDT, CDR2 YNNKEL (reference sequence).

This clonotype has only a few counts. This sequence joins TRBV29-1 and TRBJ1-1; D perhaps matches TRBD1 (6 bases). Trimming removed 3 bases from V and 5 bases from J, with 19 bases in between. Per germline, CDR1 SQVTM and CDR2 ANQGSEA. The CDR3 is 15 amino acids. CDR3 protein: CSVEGPQGPGTEAFF. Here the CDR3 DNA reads TGCAGCGTTGAGGGGCCACAGGGTCCGGGGACTGAAGCTTTCTTT.

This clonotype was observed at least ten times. The CDR3 here is CASSLDRVHSGANVLTF. CDR3 in DNA: TGTGCCAGCAGTCTGGACAGGGTACATTCTGGGGCCAACGTCCTGACTTTC. The V call is TRBV28, the J call TRBJ2-6, with 8 positions matching TRBD1. This CDR3 comprises 17 residues. The V gene's germline CDR1 is MDHEN and CDR2 SYDVKM. Losses at the gene ends were 5 bases for V and 1 base for J; bases not matched to a gene: 7.

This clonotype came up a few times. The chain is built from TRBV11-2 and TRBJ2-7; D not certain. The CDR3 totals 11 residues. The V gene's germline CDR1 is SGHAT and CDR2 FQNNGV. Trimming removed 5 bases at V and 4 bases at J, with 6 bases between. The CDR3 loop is CASSTEYEQYF. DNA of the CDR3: TGTGCCAGCAGCACGGAGTACGAGCAGTACTTC.

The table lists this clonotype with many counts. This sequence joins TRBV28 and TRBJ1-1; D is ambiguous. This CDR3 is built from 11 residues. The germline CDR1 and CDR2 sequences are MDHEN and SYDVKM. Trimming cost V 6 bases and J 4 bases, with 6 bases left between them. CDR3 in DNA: TGTGCCAGCAGCCGGGGCACTGAAGCTTTCTTT. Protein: CASSRGTEAFF.

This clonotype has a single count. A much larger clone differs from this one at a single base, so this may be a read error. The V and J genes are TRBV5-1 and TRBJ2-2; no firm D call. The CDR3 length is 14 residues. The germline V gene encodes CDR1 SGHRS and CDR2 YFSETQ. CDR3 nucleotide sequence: TGCGCCAGCAGCTTGGGGATGAACACCAGGGAGCTGTTTTTT. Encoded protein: CASSLGMNTRELFF.

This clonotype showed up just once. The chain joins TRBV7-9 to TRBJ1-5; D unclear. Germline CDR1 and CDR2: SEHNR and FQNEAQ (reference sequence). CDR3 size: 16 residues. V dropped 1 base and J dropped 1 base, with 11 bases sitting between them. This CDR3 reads CASSLGRLGSNQPQHF. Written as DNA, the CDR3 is TGTGCCAGCAGCTTAGGGAGGCTCGGGAGCAATCAGCCCCAGCATTTT.

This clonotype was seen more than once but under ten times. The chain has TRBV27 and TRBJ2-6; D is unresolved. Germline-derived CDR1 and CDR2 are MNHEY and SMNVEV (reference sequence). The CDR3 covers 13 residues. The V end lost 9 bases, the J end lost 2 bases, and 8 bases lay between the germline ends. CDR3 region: CASRTTGANVLTF. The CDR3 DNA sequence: TGTGCCAGTCGGACGACTGGGGCCAACGTCCTGACTTTC. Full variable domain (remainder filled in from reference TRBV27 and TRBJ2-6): EAQVTQNPRYLITVTGKKLTVTCSQNMNHEYMSWYRQDPGLGLRQIYYSMNVEVTDKGDVPEGYKVSRKEKRNFPLILESPSPNQTSLYFCASRTTGANVLTFGAGSRLTVL.

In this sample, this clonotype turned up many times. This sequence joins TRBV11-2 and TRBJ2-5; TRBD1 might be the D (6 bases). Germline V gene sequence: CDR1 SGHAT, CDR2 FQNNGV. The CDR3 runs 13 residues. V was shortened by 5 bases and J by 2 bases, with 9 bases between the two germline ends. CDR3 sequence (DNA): TGTGCCAGCAGCCGAGACAGGCAAGAGACCCAGTACTTC. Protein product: CASSRDRQETQYF. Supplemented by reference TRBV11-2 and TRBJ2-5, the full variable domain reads EAGVAQSPRYKIIEKRQSVAFWCNPISGHATLYWYQQILGQGPKLLIQFQNNGVVDDSQLPKDRFSAERLKGVDSTLKIQPAKLEDSAVYLCASSRDRQETQYFGPGTRLLVL.

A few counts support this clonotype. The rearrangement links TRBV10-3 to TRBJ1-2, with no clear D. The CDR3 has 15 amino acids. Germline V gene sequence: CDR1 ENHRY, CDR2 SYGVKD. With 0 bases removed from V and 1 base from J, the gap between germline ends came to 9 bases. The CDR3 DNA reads TGTGCCATCAGTGAGTCCGAGCGATTTAACTATGGCTACACCTTC. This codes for CAISESERFNYGYTF.

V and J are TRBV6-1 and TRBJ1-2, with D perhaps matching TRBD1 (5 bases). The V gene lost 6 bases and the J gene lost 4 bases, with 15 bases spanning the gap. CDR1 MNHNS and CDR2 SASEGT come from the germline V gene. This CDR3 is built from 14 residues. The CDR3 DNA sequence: TGTGCCAGCAGAGTAGGGGCCCGGGTCTATGGCTACACCTTC. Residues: CASRVGARVYGYTF.

CDR3 DNA sequence: TGTGCCTGGATTGGACTAGACTCCTACGAGCAGTACTTC. This codes for CAWIGLDSYEQYF. This chain connects TRBV30 to TRBJ2-7; 7 bases fit TRBD2. The CDR3 is 13 amino acids. Germline CDR1 and CDR2: GTSNPN and SVGIG (reference sequence). With V trimmed by 4 bases and J by 0 bases, 3 bases remained unmatched.

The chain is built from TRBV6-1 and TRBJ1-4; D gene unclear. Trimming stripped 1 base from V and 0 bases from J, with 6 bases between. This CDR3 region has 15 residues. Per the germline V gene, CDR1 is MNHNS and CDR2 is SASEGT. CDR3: CASSEGGATNEKLFF. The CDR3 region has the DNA TGTGCCAGCAGTGAAGGGGGAGCAACTAATGAAAAACTGTTTTTT.

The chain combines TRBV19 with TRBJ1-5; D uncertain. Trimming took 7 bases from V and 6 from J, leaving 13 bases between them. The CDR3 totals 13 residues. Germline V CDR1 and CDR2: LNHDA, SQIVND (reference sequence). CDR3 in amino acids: CASTLTRFQPQHF. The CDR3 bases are TGTGCCAGTACTTTGACGAGGTTTCAGCCCCAGCATTTT.

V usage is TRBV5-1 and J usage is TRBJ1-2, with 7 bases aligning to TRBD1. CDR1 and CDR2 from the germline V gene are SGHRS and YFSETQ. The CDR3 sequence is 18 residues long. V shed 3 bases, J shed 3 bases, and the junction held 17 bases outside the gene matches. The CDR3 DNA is TGCGCCAGCAGCTCCGCGGTGGCCGGGACAGCCTATCACTATGGCTACACCTTC. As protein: CASSSAVAGTAYHYGYTF.

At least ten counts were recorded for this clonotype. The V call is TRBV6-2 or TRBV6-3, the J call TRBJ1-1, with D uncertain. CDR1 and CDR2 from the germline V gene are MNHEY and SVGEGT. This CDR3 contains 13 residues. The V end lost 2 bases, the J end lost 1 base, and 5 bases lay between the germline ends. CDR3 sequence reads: CASSYDGNTEAFF. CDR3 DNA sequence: TGTGCCAGCAGTTACGATGGGAACACTGAAGCTTTCTTT.

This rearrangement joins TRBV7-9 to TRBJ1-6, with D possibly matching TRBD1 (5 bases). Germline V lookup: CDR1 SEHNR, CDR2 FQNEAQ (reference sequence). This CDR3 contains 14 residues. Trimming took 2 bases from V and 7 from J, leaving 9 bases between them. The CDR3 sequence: CASSLSEGNSPLHF. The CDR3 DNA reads TGTGCCAGCAGCTTATCCGAGGGGAATTCACCCCTCCACTTT.

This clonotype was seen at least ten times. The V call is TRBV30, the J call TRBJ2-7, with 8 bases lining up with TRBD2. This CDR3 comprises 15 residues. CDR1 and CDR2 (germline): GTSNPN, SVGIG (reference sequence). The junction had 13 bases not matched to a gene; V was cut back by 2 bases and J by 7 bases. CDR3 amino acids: CAWSPGGGFGEEQYF. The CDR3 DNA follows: TGTGCCTGGAGTCCCGGGGGGGGTTTCGGGGAAGAGCAGTACTTC. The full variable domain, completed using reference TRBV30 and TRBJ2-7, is SQTIHQWPATLVQPVGSPLSLECTVEGTSNPNLYWYRQAAGRGLQLLFYSVGIGQISSEVPQNLSASRPQDRQFILSSKKLLLSDSGFYLCAWSPGGGFGEEQYFGPGTRLTVT.

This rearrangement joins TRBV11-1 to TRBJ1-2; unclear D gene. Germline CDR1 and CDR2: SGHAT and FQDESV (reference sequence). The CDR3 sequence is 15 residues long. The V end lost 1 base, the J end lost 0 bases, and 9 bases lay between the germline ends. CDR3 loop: CASSLDRPANYGYTF. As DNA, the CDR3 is TGTGCCAGCAGCTTAGACCGCCCCGCTAACTATGGCTACACCTTC.

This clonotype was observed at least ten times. CDR3 region: CSALGVEAFF. CDR3 in DNA: TGCAGTGCGTTAGGAGTTGAAGCTTTCTTT. This sequence joins TRBV20-1 and TRBJ1-1, with D unclear. CDR3 length equals 10 residues. Trimming removed 6 bases at V and 7 bases at J, with 9 bases between. Germline CDR1 is DFQATT and CDR2 is SNEGSKA (reference sequence).

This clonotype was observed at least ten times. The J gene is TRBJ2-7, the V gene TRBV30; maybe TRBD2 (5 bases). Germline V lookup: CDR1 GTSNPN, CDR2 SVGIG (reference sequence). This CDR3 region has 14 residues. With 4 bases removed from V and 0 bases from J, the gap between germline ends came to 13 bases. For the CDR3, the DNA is TGTGCCTGGACGGCTAGCCGGAGCTCCTACGAGCAGTACTTC. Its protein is CAWTASRSSYEQYF.

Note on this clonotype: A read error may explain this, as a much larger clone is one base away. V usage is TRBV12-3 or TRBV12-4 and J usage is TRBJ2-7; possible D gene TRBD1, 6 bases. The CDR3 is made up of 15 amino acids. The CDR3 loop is CASSLRQASSYEQCF. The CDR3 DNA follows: TGTGCCAGCAGTTTACGACAGGCTAGCTCCTACGAGCAGTGCTTC.

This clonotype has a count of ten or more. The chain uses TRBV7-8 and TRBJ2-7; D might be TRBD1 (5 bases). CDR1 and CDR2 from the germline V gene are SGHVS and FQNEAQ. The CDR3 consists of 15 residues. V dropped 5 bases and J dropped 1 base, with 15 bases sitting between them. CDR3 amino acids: CASSPQGSMSYEQYF. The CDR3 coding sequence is TGTGCCAGCAGCCCTCAGGGTTCTATGTCCTACGAGCAGTACTTC.

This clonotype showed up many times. As DNA, the CDR3 is TGTGCCAGCAGGCTAGACAGTATTGAGCAGTTCTTC. It translates to CASRLDSIEQFF. The chain employs TRBV2 and TRBJ2-1; a possible D gene is TRBD1 (5 bases). With 6 bases removed from V and 9 bases from J, the gap between germline ends came to 12 bases. Germline CDR1 and CDR2: SNHLY and FYNNEI. The length of the CDR3 is 12 residues. Looking up the rest from reference TRBV2 and TRBJ2-1 gives the full variable domain: EPEVTQTPSHQVTQMGQEVILRCVPISNHLYFYWYRQILGQKVEFLVSFYNNEISEKSEIFDDQFSVERPDGSNFTLKIRSTKLEDSAMYFCASRLDSIEQFFGPGTRLTVL.

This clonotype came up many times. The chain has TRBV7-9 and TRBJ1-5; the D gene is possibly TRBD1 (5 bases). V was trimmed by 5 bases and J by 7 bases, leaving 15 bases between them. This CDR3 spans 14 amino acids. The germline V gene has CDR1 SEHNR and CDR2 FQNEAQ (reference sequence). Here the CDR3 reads CASSPEGSGQPQHF. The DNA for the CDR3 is TGTGCCAGCAGCCCCGAGGGGAGTGGCCAGCCCCAGCATTTT. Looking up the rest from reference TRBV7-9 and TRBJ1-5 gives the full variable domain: DTGVSQNPRHKITKRGQNVTFRCDPISEHNRLYWYRQTLGQGPEFLTYFQNEAQLEKSRLLSDRFSAERPKGSFSTLEIQRTEQGDSAMYLCASSPEGSGQPQHFGDGTRLSIL.

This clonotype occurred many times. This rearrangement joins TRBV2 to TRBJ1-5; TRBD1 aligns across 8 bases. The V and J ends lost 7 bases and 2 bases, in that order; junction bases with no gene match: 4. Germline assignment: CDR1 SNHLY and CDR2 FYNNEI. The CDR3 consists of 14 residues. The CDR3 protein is CASKLDRGNQPQHF. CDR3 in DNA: TGTGCCAGCAAATTGGACAGGGGCAATCAGCCCCAGCATTTT. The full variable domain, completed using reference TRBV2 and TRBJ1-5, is EPEVTQTPSHQVTQMGQEVILRCVPISNHLYFYWYRQILGQKVEFLVSFYNNEISEKSEIFDDQFSVERPDGSNFTLKIRSTKLEDSAMYFCASKLDRGNQPQHFGDGTRLSIL.

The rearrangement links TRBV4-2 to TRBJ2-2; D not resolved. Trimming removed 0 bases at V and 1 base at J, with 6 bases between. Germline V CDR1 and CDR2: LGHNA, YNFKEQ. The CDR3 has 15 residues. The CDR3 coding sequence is TGTGCCAGCAGCCAAGATGTCAGGAACACCGGGGAGCTGTTTTTT. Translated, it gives CASSQDVRNTGELFF.

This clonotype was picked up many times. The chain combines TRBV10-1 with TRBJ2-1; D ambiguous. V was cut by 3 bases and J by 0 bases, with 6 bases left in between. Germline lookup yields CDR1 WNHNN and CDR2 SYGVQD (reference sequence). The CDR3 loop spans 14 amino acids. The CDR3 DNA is TGCGCCAGCAGTGAAAGGAGCTCCTACAATGAGCAGTTCTTC. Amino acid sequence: CASSERSSYNEQFF.

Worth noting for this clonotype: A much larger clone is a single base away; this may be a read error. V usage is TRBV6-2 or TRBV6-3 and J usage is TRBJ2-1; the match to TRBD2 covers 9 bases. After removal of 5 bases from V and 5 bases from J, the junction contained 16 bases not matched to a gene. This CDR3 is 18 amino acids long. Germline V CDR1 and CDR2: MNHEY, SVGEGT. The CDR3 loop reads CASSMWALAGRPHNEQFF. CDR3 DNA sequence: TGTGCCAGCAGTATGTGGGCCCTAGCGGGACGCCCTCACAATGAGCAGTTCTTC.